Detailed here is one TCR beta chain. Its antigen is unknown. The data derive from a study of cytomegalovirus exposure and HLA in healthy donors. The V gene lost 5 bases and the J gene lost 17 bases, with 16 bases spanning the gap. CDR3 length equals 11 residues. 13 Jbeta primers and 60 Vbeta primers were used for the PCR. Sequenced by immunoSEQ multiplex PCR; TCRdb stores in-frame clones only, minus some. The profile shows about 99,000 clones, around three quarters of them singletons. The study, taken as a whole, reports: One cluster of highly shared sequence variants probably arose as a sequencing artifact. By HLA locus, TCR association rates varied in a later analysis, with DRB1 showing the most and HLA-C the fewest. One variant, a missense change in DCLRE1C, was linked in a later analysis to TCR beta V- and J-gene trimming.

The chain uses TRBV5-3 and TRBJ1-4, with D tentatively TRBD1 (5 bases). TRBV5-3 is given ORF status, its function remaining uncertain. This clonotype was sampled from a woman between 18 and 30 years old in good health and CMV-seropositive. Sequencing was carried out using PBMCs. CDR3 bases: TGTGCCAGAAGGCCACGACAGAAGGGATTTTTT. The encoded protein is CARRPRQKGFF.